The sequence of this T cell receptor beta chain was determined in a study of Ad26.COV2.S vaccination and SARS-CoV-2 variants. The table came from immunoSEQ multiplex PCR; TCRdb's copy has only in-frame clones and leaves some out. The sample has about 680,000 clones, 89% seen once; the top ten hold about 1.5%. The CDR3 is made up of 14 amino acids. The ends were cut back, 0 bases at V and 2 bases at J, with 8 bases in the middle. Germline V gene lookup returns CDR1 SGHRS and CDR2 YFSETQ. Treatment described: around 19 received Ad26.COV2.S at low or high dose, single or two shots; several received placebo; per-sample allocation not given. Day 63 after the first vaccine or placebo injection was the time point for sampling.

The sequence was obtained from a person aged 18-60 years who received the Ad26.COV2.S COVID-19 vaccine or a placebo. Here the sequenced sample was peripheral blood, taken in a trial of Ad26.COV2.S vaccine versus placebo. This chain connects TRBV5-1 to TRBJ1-2, with D perhaps TRBD1 (6 bases). CDR3 DNA sequence: TGCGCCAGCAGCTTGGATACAGGGAACTATGGCTACACCTTC. This encodes CASSLDTGNYGYTF.